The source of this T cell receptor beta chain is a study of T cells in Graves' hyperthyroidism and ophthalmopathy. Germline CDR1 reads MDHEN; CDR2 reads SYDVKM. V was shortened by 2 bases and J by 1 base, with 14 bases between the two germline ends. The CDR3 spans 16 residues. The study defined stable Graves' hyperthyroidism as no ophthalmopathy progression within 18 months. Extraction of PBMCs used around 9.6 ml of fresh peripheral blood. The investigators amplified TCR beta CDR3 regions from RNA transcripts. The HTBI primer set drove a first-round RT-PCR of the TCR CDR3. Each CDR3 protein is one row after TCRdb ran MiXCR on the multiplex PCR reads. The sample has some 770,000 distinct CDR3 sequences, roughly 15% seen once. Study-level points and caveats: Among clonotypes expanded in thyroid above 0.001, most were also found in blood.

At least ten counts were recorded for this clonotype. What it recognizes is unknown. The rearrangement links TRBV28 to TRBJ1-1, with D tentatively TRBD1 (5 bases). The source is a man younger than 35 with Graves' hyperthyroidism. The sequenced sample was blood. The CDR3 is CASSLLRDRTNTEAFF. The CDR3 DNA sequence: TGTGCCAGCAGTTTACTCCGGGACCGGACGAACACTGAAGCTTTCTTT. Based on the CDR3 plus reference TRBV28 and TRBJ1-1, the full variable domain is DVKVTQSSRYLVKRTGEKVFLECVQDMDHENMFWYRQDPGLGLRLIYFSYDVKMKEKGDIPEGYSVSREKKERFSLILESASTNQTSMYLCASSLLRDRTNTEAFFGQGTRLTVV.